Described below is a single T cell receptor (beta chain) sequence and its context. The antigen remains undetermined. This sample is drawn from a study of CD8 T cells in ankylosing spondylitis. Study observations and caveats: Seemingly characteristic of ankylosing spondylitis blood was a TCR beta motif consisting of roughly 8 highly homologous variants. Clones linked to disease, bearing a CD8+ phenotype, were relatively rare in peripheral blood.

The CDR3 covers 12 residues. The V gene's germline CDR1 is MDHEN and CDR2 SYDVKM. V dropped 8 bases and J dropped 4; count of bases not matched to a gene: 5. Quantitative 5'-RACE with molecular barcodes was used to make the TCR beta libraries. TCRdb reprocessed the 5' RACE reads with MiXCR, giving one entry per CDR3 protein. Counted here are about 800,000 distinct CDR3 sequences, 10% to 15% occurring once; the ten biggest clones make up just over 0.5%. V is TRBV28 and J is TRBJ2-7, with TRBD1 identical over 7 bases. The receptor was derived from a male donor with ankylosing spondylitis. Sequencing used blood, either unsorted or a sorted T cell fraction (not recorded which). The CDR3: CASGTASYEQYF. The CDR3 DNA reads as TGTGCCAGCGGGACAGCGAGTTACGAGCAGTACTTC.